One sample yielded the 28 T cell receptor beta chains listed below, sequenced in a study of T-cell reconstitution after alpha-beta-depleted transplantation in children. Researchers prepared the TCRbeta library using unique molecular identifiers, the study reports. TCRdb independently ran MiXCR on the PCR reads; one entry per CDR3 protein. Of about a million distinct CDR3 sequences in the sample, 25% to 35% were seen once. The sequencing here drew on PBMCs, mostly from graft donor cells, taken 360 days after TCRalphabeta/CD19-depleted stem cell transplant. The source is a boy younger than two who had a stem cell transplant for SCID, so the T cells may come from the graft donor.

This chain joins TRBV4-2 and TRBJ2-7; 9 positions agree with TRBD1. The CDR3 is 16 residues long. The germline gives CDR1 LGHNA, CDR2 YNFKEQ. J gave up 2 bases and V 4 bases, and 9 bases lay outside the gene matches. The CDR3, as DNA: TGTGCCAGCAGCCGTTTTCCGGGACAGGGAACCTACGAGCAGTACTTC. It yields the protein CASSRFPGQGTYEQYF.

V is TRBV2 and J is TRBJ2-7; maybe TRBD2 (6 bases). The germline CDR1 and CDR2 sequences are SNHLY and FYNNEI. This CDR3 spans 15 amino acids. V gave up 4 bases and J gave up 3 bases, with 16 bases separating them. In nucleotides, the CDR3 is TGTGCCAGCAGTGGAGAAGGGCTAGCGTACTACGAGCAGTACTTC. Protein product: CASSGEGLAYYEQYF.

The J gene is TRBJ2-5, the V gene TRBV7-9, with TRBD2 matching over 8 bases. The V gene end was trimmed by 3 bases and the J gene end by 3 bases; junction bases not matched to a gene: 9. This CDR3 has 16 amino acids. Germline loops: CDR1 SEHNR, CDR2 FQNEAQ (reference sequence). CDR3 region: CASSFGLAGPEETQYF. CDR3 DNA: TGTGCCAGCAGCTTTGGACTAGCCGGTCCAGAAGAGACCCAGTACTTC.

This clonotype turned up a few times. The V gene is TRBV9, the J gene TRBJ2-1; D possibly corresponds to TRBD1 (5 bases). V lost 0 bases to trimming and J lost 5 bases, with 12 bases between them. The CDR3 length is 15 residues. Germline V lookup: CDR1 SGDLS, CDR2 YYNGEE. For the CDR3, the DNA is TGTGCCAGCAGCGTAGTGCAGCAGGGAAACAATGAGCAGTTCTTC. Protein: CASSVVQQGNNEQFF.

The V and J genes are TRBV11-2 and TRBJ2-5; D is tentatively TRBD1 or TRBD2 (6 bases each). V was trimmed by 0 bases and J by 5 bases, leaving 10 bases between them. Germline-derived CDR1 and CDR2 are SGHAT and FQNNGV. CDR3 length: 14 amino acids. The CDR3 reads CASSLDVGGETQYF. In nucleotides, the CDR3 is TGTGCCAGCAGCTTAGACGTGGGGGGCGAGACCCAGTACTTC.

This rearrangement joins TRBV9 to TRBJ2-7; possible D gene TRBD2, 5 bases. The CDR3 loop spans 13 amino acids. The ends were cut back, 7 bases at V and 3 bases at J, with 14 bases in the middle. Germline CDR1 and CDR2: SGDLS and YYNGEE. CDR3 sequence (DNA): TGTGCCAGCGCGCTCGGGGTTCTCTACGAGCAGTACTTC. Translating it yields CASALGVLYEQYF.

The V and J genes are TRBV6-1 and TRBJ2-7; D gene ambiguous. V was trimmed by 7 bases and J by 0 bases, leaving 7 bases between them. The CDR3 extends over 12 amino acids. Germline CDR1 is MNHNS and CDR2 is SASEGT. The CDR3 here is CASMVSSYEQYF. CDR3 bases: TGTGCCAGCATGGTAAGCTCCTACGAGCAGTACTTC.

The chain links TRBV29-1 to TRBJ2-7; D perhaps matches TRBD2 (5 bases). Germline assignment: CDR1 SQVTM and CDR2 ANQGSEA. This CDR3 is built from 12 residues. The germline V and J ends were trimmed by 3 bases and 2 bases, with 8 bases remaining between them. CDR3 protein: CSVERAPYEQYF. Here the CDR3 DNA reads TGCAGCGTTGAGCGGGCTCCCTACGAGCAGTACTTC.

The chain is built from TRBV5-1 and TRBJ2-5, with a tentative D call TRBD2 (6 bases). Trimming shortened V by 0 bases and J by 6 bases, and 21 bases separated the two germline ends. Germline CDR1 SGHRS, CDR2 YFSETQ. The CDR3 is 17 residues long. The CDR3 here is CASSLGHPGREWKTQYF. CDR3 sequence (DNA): TGCGCCAGCAGCTTGGGCCACCCTGGACGGGAGTGGAAGACCCAGTACTTC.

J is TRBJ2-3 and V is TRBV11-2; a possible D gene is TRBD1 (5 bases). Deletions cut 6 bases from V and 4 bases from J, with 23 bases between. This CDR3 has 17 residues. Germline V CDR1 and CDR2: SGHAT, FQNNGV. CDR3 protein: CASRGSLTEPRPDTQYF. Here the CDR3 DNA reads TGTGCCAGCAGGGGATCCCTGACAGAACCTCGCCCAGATACGCAGTATTTT.

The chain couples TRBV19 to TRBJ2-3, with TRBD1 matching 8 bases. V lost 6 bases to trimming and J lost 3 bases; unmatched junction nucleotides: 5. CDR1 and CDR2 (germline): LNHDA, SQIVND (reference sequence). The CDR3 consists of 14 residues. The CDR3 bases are TGTGCCAGTAGGGGCAGGGGGCAAACAGATACGCAGTATTTT. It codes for CASRGRGQTDTQYF.

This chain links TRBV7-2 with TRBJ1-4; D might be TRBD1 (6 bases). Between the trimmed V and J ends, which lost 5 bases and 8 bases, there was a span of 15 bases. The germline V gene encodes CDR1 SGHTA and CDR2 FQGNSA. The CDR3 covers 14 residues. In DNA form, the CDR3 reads TGTGCCAGCAGCAAACAGGGATTCGGGGAAAAACTGTTTTTT. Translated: CASSKQGFGEKLFF.

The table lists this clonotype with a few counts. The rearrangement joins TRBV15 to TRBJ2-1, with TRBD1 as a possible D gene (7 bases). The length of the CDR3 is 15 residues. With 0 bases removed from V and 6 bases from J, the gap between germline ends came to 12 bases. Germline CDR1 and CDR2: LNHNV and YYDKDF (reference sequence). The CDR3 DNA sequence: TGTGCCACCAGCAGAGATTTCCAGGGGGGCAATGAGCAGTTCTTC. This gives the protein CATSRDFQGGNEQFF.

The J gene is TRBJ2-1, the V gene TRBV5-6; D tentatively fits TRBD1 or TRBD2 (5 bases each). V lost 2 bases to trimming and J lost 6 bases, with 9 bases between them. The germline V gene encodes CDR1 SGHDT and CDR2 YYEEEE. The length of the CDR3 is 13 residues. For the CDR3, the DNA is TGTGCCAGCAGCTTTGGGACGAGCAATGAGCAGTTCTTC. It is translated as CASSFGTSNEQFF.

The CDR3 coding sequence is TGCAGTGCTAGCGTCCTAGCGGGGGGGCACACAGATACGCAGTATTTT. Translated: CSASVLAGGHTDTQYF. The chain is built from TRBV20-1 and TRBJ2-3; 12 nucleotides match TRBD2. The CDR3 spans 16 residues. The germline V gene has CDR1 DFQATT and CDR2 SNEGSKA (reference sequence). V shed 3 bases and J 2 bases; nucleotides not matched to a gene: 6.

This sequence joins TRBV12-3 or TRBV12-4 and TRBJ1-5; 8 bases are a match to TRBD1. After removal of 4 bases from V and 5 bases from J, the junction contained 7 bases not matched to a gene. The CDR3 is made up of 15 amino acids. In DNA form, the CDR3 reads TGTGCCAGCAGTTCACGCAGGGGGCCGGATCAGCCCCAGCATTTT. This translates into CASSSRRGPDQPQHF.

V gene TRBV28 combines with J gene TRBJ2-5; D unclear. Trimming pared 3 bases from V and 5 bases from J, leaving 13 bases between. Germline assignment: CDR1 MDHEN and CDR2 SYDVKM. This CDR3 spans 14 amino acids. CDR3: CASSFRQEGETQYF. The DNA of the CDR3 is TGTGCCAGCAGTTTTAGGCAGGAAGGCGAGACCCAGTACTTC.

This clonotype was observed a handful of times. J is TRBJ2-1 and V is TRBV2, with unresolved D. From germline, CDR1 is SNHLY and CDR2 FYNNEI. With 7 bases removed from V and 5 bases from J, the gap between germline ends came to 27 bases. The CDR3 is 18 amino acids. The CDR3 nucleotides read TGTGCCAGCATGCCGCGAAACCCAAGGGTCCGTATCGACAATGAGCAGTTCTTC. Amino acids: CASMPRNPRVRIDNEQFF.

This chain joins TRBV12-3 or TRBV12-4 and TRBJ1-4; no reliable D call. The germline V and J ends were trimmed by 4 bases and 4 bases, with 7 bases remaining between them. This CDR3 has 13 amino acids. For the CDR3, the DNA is TGTGCCAGCAGTTCCCAAAGTAATGAAAAACTGTTTTTT. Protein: CASSSQSNEKLFF.

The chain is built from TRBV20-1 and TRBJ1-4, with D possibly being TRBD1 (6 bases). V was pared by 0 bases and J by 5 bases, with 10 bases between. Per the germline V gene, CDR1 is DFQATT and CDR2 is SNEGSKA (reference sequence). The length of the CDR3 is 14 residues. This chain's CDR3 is CSARETGLNEKLFF. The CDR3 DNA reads TGCAGTGCTAGAGAAACAGGGTTAAATGAAAAACTGTTTTTT.

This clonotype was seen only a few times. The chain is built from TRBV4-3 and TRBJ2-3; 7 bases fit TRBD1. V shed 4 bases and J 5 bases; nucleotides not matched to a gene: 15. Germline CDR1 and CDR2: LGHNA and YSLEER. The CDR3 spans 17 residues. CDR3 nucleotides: TGCGCCAGCAGCCCCGACCGTCCCGGGACAGTCAAAGATACGCAGTATTTT. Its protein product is CASSPDRPGTVKDTQYF.

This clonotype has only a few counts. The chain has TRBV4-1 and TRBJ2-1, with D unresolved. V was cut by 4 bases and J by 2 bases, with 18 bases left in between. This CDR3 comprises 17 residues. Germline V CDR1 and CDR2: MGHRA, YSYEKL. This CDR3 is CASSPMGVTGTYNEQFF. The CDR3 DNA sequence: TGCGCCAGCAGCCCCATGGGCGTAACCGGAACCTACAATGAGCAGTTCTTC.

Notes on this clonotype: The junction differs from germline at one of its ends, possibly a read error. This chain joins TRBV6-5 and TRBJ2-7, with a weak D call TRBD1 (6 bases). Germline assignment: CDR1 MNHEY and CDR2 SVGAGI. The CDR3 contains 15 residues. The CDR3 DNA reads TGTGCCAGAAGTTACTCGAGCTGGGGGCCTGACGAGCAGTACTTC. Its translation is CARSYSSWGPDEQYF.

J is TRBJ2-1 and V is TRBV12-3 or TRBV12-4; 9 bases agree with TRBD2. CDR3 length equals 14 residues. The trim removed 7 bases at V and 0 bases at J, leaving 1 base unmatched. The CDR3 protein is CASISGGSYNEQFF. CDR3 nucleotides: TGTGCCAGCATTAGCGGGGGCTCCTACAATGAGCAGTTCTTC.

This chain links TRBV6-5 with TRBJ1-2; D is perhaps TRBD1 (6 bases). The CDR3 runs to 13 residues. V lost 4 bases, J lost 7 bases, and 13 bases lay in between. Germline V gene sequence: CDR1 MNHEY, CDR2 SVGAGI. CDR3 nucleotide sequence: TGTGCCAGCAGTTTCTGGGACACCTCTGGCTACACCTTC. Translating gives CASSFWDTSGYTF.

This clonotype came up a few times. This chain's CDR3 is CASSYGLALYEQYF. Written as DNA, the CDR3 is TGTGCCAGCAGTTACGGGCTAGCCCTCTACGAGCAGTACTTC. The chain links TRBV6-2 or TRBV6-3 to TRBJ2-7; maybe TRBD2 (5 bases). CDR1 is MNHEY, CDR2 SVGEGT, per germline. There are 14 residues in the CDR3. V was pared by 2 bases and J by 3 bases, with 11 bases between.

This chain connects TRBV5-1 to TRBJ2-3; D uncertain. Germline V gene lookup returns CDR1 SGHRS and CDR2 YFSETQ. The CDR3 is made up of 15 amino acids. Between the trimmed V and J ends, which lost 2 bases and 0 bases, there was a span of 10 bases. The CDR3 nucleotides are TGCGCCAGCAGCTTAGCAAAACCTAGCACAGATACGCAGTATTTT. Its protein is CASSLAKPSTDTQYF.

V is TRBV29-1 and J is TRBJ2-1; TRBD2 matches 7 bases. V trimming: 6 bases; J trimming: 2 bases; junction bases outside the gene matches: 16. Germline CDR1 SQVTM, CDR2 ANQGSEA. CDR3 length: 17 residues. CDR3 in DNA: TGCAGCGTCTCCCGATGGGGGGGAGCACCAACCTACAATGAGCAGTTCTTC. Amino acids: CSVSRWGGAPTYNEQFF.